This entry concerns a single TCR beta chain. The data belong to a study of blood T cell repertoires in COVID-19. Study summary: There were acute and convalescent COVID-19 samples, and they came from the United States, Italy and Spain.

Sequenced by immunoSEQ multiplex PCR; TCRdb stores in-frame clones only, minus some. This sample yields a few hundred thousand clones, of which 84% are seen a single time; about 1.4% belongs to the top ten. The sequence came from a woman in her forties who had recovered from COVID-19. The sample consisted of peripheral blood.

The chain's CDR3 is CASSLGGGFTDTQYF. For the CDR3, the DNA is TGTGCCAGCAGCTTAGGTGGGGGGTTCACAGATACGCAGTATTTT. V is TRBV7-2 and J is TRBJ2-3, with D perhaps TRBD2 (6 bases). The V end was cut by 1 base, the J end by 2 bases, with 10 bases between. The V gene's germline CDR1 is SGHTA and CDR2 FQGNSA. The CDR3 loop spans 15 amino acids.